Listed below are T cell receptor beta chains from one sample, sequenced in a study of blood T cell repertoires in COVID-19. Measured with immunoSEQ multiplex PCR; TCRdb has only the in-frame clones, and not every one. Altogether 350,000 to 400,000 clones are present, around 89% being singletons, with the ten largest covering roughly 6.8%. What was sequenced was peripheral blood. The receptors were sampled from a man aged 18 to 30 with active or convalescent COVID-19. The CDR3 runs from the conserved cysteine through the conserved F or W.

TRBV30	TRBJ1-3	CAWKAKLSGNTIYF
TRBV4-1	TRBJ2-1	CASSQGPLTGYNEQFF
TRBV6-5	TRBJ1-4	CATSYRGTTNEKLFF
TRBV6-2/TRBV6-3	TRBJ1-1	CASSSGLNTEAFF
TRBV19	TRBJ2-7	CASSPGTVFYEQYF
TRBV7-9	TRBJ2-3	CASSSVIDTQYF
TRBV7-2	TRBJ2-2	CASSLRGSNTGELFF
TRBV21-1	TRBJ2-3	CASSIRTSGDPYF
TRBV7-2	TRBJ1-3	CASSLTGISGNTIYF
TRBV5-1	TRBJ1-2	CASSLDWGPDGYTF
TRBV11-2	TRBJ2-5	CASSYGLAQYQETQYF
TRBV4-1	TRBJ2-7	CASSQVTGGLYEQYF
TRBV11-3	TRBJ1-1	CASSLSHGVAEAFF
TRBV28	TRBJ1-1	CASSTTGGLGTEAFF
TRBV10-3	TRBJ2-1	CAIGTDDYNEQFF
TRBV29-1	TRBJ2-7	CSAGGTGAYEQYF
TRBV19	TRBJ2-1	CASRPSGSYNEQFF
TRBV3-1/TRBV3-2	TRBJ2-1	CASSQDRGLAGNNEQFF
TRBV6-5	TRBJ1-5	CASSPGTGGIQPQHF
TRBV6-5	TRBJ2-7	CASTGTTTYEQYF
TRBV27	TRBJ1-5	CASSLQGSQPQHF
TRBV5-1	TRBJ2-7	CASSFDLYREGYEQYF
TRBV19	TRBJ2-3	CASSSPLRPDTQYF
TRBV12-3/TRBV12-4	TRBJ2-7	CASGPGAYEQYF
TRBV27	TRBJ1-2	CASSYRLTGPNGYTF
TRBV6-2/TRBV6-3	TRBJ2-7	CASSPDLPYSYEQYF
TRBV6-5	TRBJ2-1	CASTRDRGLNEQFF
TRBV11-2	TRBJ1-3	CASSLTGVKAGNTIYF
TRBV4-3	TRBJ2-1	CASSQEGLAGANEQFF
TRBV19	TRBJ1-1	CASNPGGSFTEAFF
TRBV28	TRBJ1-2	CASSGPGHLSDGYTF
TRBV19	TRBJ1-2	CASTRGQGYGYTF
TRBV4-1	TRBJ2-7	CASSPLAGAAEQYF
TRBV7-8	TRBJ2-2	CASSLAWQAITGELFF
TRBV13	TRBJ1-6	CASSTGGQGSPLHF
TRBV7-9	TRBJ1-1	CASSLDRSTMNTEAFF
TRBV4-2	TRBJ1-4	CASSQTLSHRGCFF
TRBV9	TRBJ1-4	CASSTRQGTNEKLFF
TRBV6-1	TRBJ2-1	CASSQAGTGNNEQFF
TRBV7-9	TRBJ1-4	CASSYRAATNEKLFF
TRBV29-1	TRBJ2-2	CSAKFGTGGVGELFF
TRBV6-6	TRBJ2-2	CASSDRGRGELFF
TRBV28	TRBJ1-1	CASSSGHGIEAFF
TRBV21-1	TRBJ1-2	CASSIVSLRSVPANYGYTF
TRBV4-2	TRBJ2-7	CASSHRDSPKDYEQYF
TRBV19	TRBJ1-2	CASSIVGPTGDGYGYTF
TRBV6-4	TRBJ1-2	CASSAGEANGYTF
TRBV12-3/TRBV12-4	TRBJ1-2	CASSPGSFYGYTF
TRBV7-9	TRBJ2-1	CASTVGGHNEQFF
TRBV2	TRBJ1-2	CASTGGGYTF
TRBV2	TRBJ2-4	CASSQARLAKNIQYF
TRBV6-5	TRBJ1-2	CASSFQRSANYGYTF
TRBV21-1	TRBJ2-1	CASSREGLAGDNEQFF
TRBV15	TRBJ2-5	CATSRVVGGGSKQETQYF
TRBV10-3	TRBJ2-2	CAISEGTNKELFF
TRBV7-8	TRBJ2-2	CASSLVPALANTGELFF
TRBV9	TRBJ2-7	CASSAGTGGYEQYF
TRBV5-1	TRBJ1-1	CASSLDVGLGAFF
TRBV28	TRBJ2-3	CASSTQTRGTDTQYF
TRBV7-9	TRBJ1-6	CAVRGLGSPLHF